This record covers a single TCR beta chain. The antigen is unknown. The entry originates in a study of Ad26.COV2.S vaccination and SARS-CoV-2 variants. Overall study context: Ad26.COV2.S given intramuscularly, once or twice 56 days apart.

General study findings and limits: A substantial breadth of spike-specific CD8+ and CD4+ T cell responses after vaccination has been reported. Analyses that measured TCR breadth and depth may have underestimated total T cell responses.

Noted treatment: around 19 received Ad26.COV2.S at low or high dose, single or two shots; 5 received placebo; per-sample allocation not given. Day 63 following the first vaccine or placebo injection was when the samples were taken. Expression of Wuhan-strain SARS-CoV-2 spike came from the Ad26 vector that formed the vaccine. The data were produced by immunoSEQ multiplex PCR, yet TCRdb's version contains in-frame clones alone and is incomplete. The profile shows some 480,000 clones, around nine tenths of them singletons. Germline trimming cut 4 bases from V and 0 bases from J; bases unmatched to any gene: 9. The CDR3 has 17 amino acids. Germline CDR1 and CDR2: SGDLS and YYNGEE.

The sequencing used peripheral blood, collected in a trial of Ad26.COV2.S vaccine versus placebo. This receptor was taken from a person between 18 and 65 years old who received the Ad26.COV2.S COVID-19 vaccine or a placebo. The rearrangement links TRBV9 to TRBJ2-3; 9 nucleotides agree with TRBD2. The CDR3 sequence is CASSPLGGRVSTDTQYF. The CDR3 bases are TGTGCCAGCAGCCCCCTTGGCGGGAGGGTTAGCACAGATACGCAGTATTTT.